The next 4 T cell receptor beta chains were all read from a single sample in a study of blood T cell repertoires in COVID-19. The assay was immunoSEQ multiplex PCR, and TCRdb's table has in-frame clones only and misses some. The sample comprises around 480,000 clones, 88% of which are singletons, and roughly an eighth rests with the top ten. Sequencing was performed on peripheral blood. The receptor set was obtained from a woman in her forties or fifties with COVID-19, enrolled during active disease.

The V call is TRBV6-2 or TRBV6-3, the J call TRBJ2-1, with TRBD2 matching over 12 bases. With 2 bases clipped from V and 6 bases from J, the junction kept 2 bases outside the gene matches. CDR1 is MNHEY, CDR2 SVGEGT, per germline. CDR3 length: 15 residues. For the CDR3, the DNA is TGTGCCAGCAGTTACAAGACTAGCGGGGGCAATGAGCAGTTCTTC. Its protein is CASSYKTSGGNEQFF.

The chain is built from TRBV19 and TRBJ2-5; D perhaps matches TRBD2 (6 bases). Trimming cost V 9 bases and J 4 bases, with 12 bases left between them. The CDR3 loop spans 12 amino acids. CDR1 and CDR2 (germline): LNHDA, SQIVND (reference sequence). The CDR3 is CASGMGGETQYF. The CDR3 DNA reads as TGTGCCAGCGGAATGGGGGGAGAGACCCAGTACTTC.

This chain joins TRBV5-1 and TRBJ1-2; 9 bases line up with TRBD1. The CDR3 length is 14 residues. Trimming removed 4 bases from V and 4 bases from J; junction bases left unmatched: 5. CDR1 is SGHRS, CDR2 YFSETQ, per germline. The CDR3 is CASSTGQGPYGYTF. CDR3 nucleotides: TGCGCCAGCAGCACGGGACAGGGCCCCTATGGCTACACCTTC. The full variable domain, rest sourced from reference TRBV5-1 and TRBJ1-2, is KAGVTQTPRYLIKTRGQQVTLSCSPISGHRSVSWYQQTPGQGLQFLFEYFSETQRNKGNFPGRFSGRQFSNSRSEMNVSTLELGDSALYLCASSTGQGPYGYTFGSGTRLTVV.

The J gene is TRBJ1-1, the V gene TRBV11-3; D is unclear. The CDR3 contains 12 residues. With 6 bases removed from V and 1 base from J, the gap between germline ends came to 6 bases. In germline, CDR1 is SGHNT, CDR2 YENEEA. CDR3 in DNA: TGTGCCAGCAGGGGAGGGAACACTGAAGCTTTCTTT. Protein sequence: CASRGGNTEAFF.